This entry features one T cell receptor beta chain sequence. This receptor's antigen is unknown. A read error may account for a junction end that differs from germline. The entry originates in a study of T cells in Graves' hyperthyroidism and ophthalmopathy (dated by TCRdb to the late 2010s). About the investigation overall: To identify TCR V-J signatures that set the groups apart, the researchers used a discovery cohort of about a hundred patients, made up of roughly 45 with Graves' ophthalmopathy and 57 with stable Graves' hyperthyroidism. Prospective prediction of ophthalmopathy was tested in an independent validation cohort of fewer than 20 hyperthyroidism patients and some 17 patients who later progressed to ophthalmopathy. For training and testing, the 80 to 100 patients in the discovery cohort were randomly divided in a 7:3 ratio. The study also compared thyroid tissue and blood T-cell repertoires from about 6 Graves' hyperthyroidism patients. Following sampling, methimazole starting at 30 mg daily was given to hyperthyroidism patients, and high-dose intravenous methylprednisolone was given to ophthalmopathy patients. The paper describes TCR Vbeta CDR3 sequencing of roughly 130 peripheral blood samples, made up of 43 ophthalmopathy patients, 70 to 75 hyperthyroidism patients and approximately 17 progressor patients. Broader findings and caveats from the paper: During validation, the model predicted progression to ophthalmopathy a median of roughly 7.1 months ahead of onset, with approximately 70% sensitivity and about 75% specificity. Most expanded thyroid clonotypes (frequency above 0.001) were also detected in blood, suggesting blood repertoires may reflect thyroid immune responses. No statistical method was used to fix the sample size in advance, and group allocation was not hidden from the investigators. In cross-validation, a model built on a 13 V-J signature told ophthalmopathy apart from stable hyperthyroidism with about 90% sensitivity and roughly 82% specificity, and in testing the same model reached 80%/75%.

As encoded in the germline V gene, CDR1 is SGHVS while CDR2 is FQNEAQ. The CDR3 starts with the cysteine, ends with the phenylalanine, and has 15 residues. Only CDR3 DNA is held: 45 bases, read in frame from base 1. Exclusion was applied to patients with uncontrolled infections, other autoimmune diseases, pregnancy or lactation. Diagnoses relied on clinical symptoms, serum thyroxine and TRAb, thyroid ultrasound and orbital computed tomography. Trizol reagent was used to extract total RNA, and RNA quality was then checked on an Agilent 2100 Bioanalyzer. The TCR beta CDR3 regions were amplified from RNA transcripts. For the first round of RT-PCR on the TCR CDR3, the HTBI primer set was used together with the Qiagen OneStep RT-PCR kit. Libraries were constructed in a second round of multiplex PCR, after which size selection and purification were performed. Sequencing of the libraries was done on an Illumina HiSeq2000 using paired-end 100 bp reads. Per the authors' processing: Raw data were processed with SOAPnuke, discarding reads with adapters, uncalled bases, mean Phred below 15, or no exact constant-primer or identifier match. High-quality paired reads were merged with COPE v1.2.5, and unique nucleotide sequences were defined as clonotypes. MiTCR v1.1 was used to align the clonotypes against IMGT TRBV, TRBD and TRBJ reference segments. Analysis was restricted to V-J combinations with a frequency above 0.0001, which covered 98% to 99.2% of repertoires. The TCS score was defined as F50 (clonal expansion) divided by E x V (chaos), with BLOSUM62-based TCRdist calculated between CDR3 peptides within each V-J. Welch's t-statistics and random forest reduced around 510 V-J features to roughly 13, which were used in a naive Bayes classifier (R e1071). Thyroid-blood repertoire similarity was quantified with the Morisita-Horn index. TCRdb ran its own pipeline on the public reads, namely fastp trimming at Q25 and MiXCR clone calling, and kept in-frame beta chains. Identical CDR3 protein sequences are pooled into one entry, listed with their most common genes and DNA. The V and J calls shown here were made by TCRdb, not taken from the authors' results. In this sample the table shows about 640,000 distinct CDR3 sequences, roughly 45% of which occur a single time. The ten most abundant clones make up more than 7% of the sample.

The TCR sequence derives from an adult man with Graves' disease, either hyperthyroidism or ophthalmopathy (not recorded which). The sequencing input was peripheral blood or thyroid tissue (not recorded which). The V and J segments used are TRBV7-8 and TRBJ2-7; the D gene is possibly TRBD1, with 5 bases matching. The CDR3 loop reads CASSQAQGNPYEQYF. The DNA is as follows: TGCGCCAGCAGCCAAGCGCAGGGAAACCCTTACGAGCAGTACTTC.